This passage covers 20 T cell receptor beta chains from one sample sequenced in a study of blood T cell repertoires in COVID-19 (dated by TCRdb to the early 2020s). To prepare the library, the immunoSEQ multiplex PCR assay was applied. As stored in TCRdb, this immuneACCESS dataset retains in-frame rearrangements with V and J assigned. A fraction of the clones does not appear; measured against another copy, unresolved V genes explain less than half of the discrepancy, and the remainder lacks a known reason. The sample table contains some 390,000 clones; only one count was recorded for around 87% of them. Jointly, the top ten make up 3% of the sample. The sequenced material came from peripheral blood. These receptors were obtained from a human donor in a cohort sampled during active COVID-19.

The rearrangement uses TRBV19 and TRBJ1-2; 8 bases are shared with TRBD1. V shed 8 bases and J 4 bases; nucleotides not matched to a gene: 12. The CDR3 extends over 15 amino acids. The germline V gene encodes CDR1 LNHDA and CDR2 SQIVND (reference sequence). CDR3 loop: CASRPPDRVSYGYTF. The CDR3 region has the DNA TGTGCCAGTCGTCCCCCGGACAGGGTGAGCTATGGCTACACCTTC.

The chain combines TRBV27 with TRBJ2-2; D not resolved. Germline V gives CDR1 MNHEY, CDR2 SMNVEV (reference sequence). Trimming cost V 7 bases and J 4 bases, with 10 bases left between them. The CDR3 extends over 13 amino acids. This CDR3 reads CASTSTGTGELFF. The CDR3 DNA sequence: TGTGCCAGCACCTCGACGGGCACCGGGGAGCTGTTTTTT.

The V call is TRBV19, the J call TRBJ2-7, with 13 bases fitting TRBD2. The V gene end was trimmed by 4 bases and the J gene end by 0 bases; junction bases not matched to a gene: 12. CDR1 LNHDA and CDR2 SQIVND come from the germline V gene (reference sequence). The CDR3 is 19 residues long. CDR3 region: CASSRGDTRTSGSSYEQYF. The CDR3 nucleotides read TGTGCCAGTAGTAGAGGAGACACACGGACTAGCGGGAGCTCCTACGAGCAGTACTTC. Together with reference TRBV19 and TRBJ2-7, the CDR3 gives the full variable domain: DGGITQSPKYLFRKEGQNVTLSCEQNLNHDAMYWYRQDPGQGLRLIYYSQIVNDFQKGDIAEGYSVSREKKESFPLTVTSAQKNPTAFYLCASSRGDTRTSGSSYEQYFGPGTRLTVT.

The rearrangement links TRBV7-7 to TRBJ2-1; TRBD2 aligns across 14 bases. The germline V gene has CDR1 SSHAT and CDR2 FNYEAQ (reference sequence). This CDR3 contains 15 residues. The ends lost 5 bases at V and 9 bases at J; junction bases unmatched: 6. The CDR3 DNA is TGTGCCAGCAGCCTGGGACTAGCGGGAGTGGCTGAGCAGTTCTTC. Encoded protein: CASSLGLAGVAEQFF.

The genes are TRBV27 and TRBJ2-7; D uncertain. The ends were cut back, 5 bases at V and 0 bases at J, with 14 bases in the middle. Germline values: CDR1 MNHEY, CDR2 SMNVEV (reference sequence). The CDR3 totals 15 residues. The CDR3 region is CASSARVGGSYEQYF. CDR3 nucleotides: TGTGCCAGCAGTGCCCGGGTAGGCGGCTCCTACGAGCAGTACTTC.

This clone was found a few times. The rearrangement joins TRBV5-4 to TRBJ2-7; 10 bases match TRBD2. CDR1 and CDR2 from the germline V gene are SGHNT and YYREEE (reference sequence). The CDR3 is 16 amino acids. With 0 bases clipped from V and 1 base from J, the junction kept 4 bases outside the gene matches. CDR3 residues: CASSLDLAGASYEQYF. In nucleotides, the CDR3 is TGTGCCAGCAGCTTGGACCTAGCGGGGGCTTCCTACGAGCAGTACTTC.

This clone has just a few counts. The chain has TRBV18 and TRBJ2-2; 8 bases are a match to TRBD1. The junction had 12 bases not matched to a gene; V was cut back by 6 bases and J by 3 bases. Germline V gene data show CDR1 as KGHSH and CDR2 as LQKENI. CDR3 size: 17 residues. CDR3 protein: CASSQVAGGADTGELFF. As DNA, the CDR3 is TGTGCCAGCTCCCAGGTAGCAGGGGGCGCGGACACCGGGGAGCTGTTTTTT.

This sequence joins TRBV7-9 and TRBJ1-1; D is possibly TRBD1 (5 bases). V lost 3 bases, J lost 0 bases, and 8 bases lay in between. CDR1 is SEHNR and CDR2 is FQNEAQ in the germline V gene (reference sequence). CDR3 length equals 14 residues. CDR3 sequence reads: CASSFDSMNTEAFF. The CDR3 bases are TGTGCCAGCAGCTTTGACAGCATGAACACTGAAGCTTTCTTT.

This clone has a single count. This rearrangement joins TRBV20-1 to TRBJ1-1; D gene unclear. The V gene's germline CDR1 is DFQATT and CDR2 SNEGSKA (reference sequence). The CDR3 extends over 10 amino acids. CDR3 amino acids: CSPQNTEAFF. In DNA form, the CDR3 reads TGCAGCCCACAGAACACTGAAGCTTTCTTT.

J is TRBJ2-4 and V is TRBV28; the match to TRBD1 covers 8 bases. V was pared by 5 bases and J by 3 bases, with 6 bases of the junction left unmatched. Germline V lookup: CDR1 MDHEN, CDR2 SYDVKM. This CDR3 is 15 amino acids long. This CDR3 reads CASSPTGVGKNIQYF. The CDR3 nucleotides read TGTGCCAGCAGTCCGACAGGGGTTGGCAAAAACATTCAGTACTTC. Full variable domain (outside the CDR3, taken from reference TRBV28 and TRBJ2-4): DVKVTQSSRYLVKRTGEKVFLECVQDMDHENMFWYRQDPGLGLRLIYFSYDVKMKEKGDIPEGYSVSREKKERFSLILESASTNQTSMYLCASSPTGVGKNIQYFGAGTRLSVL.

In its sample, this clone was seen once. This chain connects TRBV6-5 to TRBJ1-3; D remains ambiguous. The CDR3 has 14 residues. Germline V gives CDR1 MNHEY, CDR2 SVGAGI. Trimming left V 6 bases short and J 0 bases short, with 9 bases between. The CDR3 spells CASSEADSGNTIYF. DNA of the CDR3: TGTGCCAGCAGCGAGGCCGACTCTGGAAACACCATATATTTT.

The genes are TRBV10-1 and TRBJ1-3; weak D call: TRBD1 (6 bases). V was cut by 8 bases and J by 0 bases, with 17 bases left in between. This CDR3 is 16 amino acids long. Germline V CDR1 and CDR2: WNHNN, SYGVQD (reference sequence). CDR3 amino acids: CASGTPPGRSGNTIYF. The CDR3 DNA follows: TGCGCCAGCGGGACACCGCCGGGCCGCTCTGGAAACACCATATATTTT.

The V gene is TRBV2, the J gene TRBJ1-5; no clear D gene. The CDR3 totals 14 residues. Trimming took off 4 bases at V and 3 bases at J, with 10 bases between the two ends. CDR1 is SNHLY, CDR2 FYNNEI, per germline. The CDR3 protein is CASSGDTNNQPQHF. In nucleotides, the CDR3 is TGTGCCAGCAGTGGAGACACAAACAATCAGCCCCAGCATTTT.

The V gene is TRBV28, the J gene TRBJ2-2, with 7 bases that match TRBD1. The junction had 4 bases not matched to a gene; V was cut back by 7 bases and J by 2 bases. The CDR3 has 14 residues. CDR1 and CDR2 from the germline V gene are MDHEN and SYDVKM. CDR3 sequence: CASTRDSNTGELFF. CDR3 in DNA: TGTGCCAGCACCCGGGACAGTAACACCGGGGAGCTGTTTTTT. The full variable domain, completed using reference TRBV28 and TRBJ2-2, is DVKVTQSSRYLVKRTGEKVFLECVQDMDHENMFWYRQDPGLGLRLIYFSYDVKMKEKGDIPEGYSVSREKKERFSLILESASTNQTSMYLCASTRDSNTGELFFGEGSRLTVL.

The V gene is TRBV28, the J gene TRBJ2-2; a weak D match, TRBD2 (6 bases). Trimming stripped 2 bases from V and 7 bases from J, with 11 bases between. Germline V gene sequence: CDR1 MDHEN, CDR2 SYDVKM. This CDR3 comprises 14 residues. In DNA, the CDR3 is TGTGCCAGCAGTTTACTGGGGCGGGGCGGGGAGCTGTTTTTT. Encoded protein: CASSLLGRGGELFF.

The rearrangement joins TRBV5-1 to TRBJ1-2; D is possibly TRBD1 (5 bases). V shed 0 bases and J shed 8 bases, with 17 bases lying between them. Looked up from germline, CDR1 is SGHRS and CDR2 is YFSETQ. The CDR3 is 15 amino acids. CDR3 DNA sequence: TGCGCCAGCAGCTTGGCCGCAGGGAGGTATTCGGGCTACACCTTC. Translated, it gives CASSLAAGRYSGYTF. Combining the CDR3 with reference TRBV5-1 and TRBJ1-2 gives the whole variable domain KAGVTQTPRYLIKTRGQQVTLSCSPISGHRSVSWYQQTPGQGLQFLFEYFSETQRNKGNFPGRFSGRQFSNSRSEMNVSTLELGDSALYLCASSLAAGRYSGYTFGSGTRLTVV.

V usage is TRBV18 and J usage is TRBJ1-5; D remains unclear. The germline gives CDR1 KGHSH, CDR2 LQKENI. CDR3 length: 15 amino acids. V lost 5 bases and J lost 4, with 15 bases in between. The CDR3 sequence: CASSFAAVPNQPQHF. The DNA of the CDR3 is TGTGCCAGCTCATTTGCGGCAGTGCCGAATCAGCCCCAGCATTTT.

Here the CDR3 DNA reads TGTGCCAGCAGCCAAGTGCGCGCTAGCGGGGGGGAGACCCAGTACTTC. It specifies CASSQVRASGGETQYF. The V call is TRBV3-1 (or the pseudogene TRBV3-2), the J call TRBJ2-5, with 11 bases lining up with TRBD2. Looked up from germline, CDR1 is LGHDT and CDR2 is YNNKEL (reference sequence). Losses at the gene ends were 1 base for V and 5 bases for J; bases not matched to a gene: 6. The CDR3 has 16 residues.

This clone appeared a few times. The J gene is TRBJ1-2, the V gene TRBV2; D is unclear. CDR1 and CDR2 from the germline V gene are SNHLY and FYNNEI. Trimming removed 6 bases from V and 4 bases from J, with 9 bases in between. CDR3 size: 12 residues. CDR3 in amino acids: CASRLGLYGYTF. DNA for the CDR3: TGTGCCAGCAGGTTAGGACTCTATGGCTACACCTTC.

This rearrangement joins TRBV28 to TRBJ2-7; 9 nucleotides match TRBD1. Germline-derived CDR1 and CDR2 are MDHEN and SYDVKM. The CDR3 runs to 14 residues. The J segment lost 6 bases and the V segment lost 5 bases, leaving 8 bases of the junction unmatched. CDR3 DNA sequence: TGTGCCAGCAGTCGTCCGGGACAGGGTTCCGAGCAGTACTTC. Its protein product is CASSRPGQGSEQYF. Supplemented by reference TRBV28 and TRBJ2-7, the full variable domain reads DVKVTQSSRYLVKRTGEKVFLECVQDMDHENMFWYRQDPGLGLRLIYFSYDVKMKEKGDIPEGYSVSREKKERFSLILESASTNQTSMYLCASSRPGQGSEQYFGPGTRLTVT.